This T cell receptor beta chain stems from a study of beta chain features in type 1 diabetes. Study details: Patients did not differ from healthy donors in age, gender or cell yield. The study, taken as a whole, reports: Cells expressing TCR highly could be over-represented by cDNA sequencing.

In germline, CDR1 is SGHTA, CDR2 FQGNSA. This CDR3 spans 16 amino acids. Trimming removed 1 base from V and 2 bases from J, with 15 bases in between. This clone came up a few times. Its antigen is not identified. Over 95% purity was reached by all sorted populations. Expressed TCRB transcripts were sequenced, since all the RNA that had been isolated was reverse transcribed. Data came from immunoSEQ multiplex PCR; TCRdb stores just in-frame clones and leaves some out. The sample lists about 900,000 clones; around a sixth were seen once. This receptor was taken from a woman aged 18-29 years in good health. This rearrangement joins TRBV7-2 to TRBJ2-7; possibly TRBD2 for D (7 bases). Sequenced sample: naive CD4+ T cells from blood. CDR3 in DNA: TGTGCCAGCAGCTTAGTGAGGGGGGGTAGCGCCTACGAGCAGTACTTC. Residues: CASSLVRGGSAYEQYF.